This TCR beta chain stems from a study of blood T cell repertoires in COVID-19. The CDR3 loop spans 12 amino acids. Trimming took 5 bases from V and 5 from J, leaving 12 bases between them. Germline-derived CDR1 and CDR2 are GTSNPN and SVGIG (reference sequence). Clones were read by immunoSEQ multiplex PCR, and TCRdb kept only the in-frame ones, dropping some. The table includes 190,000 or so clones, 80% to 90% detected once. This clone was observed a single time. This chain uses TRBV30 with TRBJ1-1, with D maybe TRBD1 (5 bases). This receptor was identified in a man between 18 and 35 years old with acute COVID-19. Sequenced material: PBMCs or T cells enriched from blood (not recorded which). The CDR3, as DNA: TGTGCCTGGGGGGCCTGGAGGACTGAAGCTTTCTTT. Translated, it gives CAWGAWRTEAFF.